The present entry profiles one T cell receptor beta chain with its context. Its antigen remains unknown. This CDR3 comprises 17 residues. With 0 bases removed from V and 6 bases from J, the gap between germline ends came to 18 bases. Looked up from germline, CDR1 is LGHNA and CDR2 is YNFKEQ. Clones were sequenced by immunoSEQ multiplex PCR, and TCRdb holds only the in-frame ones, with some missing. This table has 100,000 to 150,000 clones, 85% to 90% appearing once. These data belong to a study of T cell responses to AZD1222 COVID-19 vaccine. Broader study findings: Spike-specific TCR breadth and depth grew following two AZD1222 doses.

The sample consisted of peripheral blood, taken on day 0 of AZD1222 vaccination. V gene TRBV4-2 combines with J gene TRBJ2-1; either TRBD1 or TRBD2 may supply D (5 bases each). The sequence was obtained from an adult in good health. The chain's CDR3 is CASSQDRAAAGGNEQFF. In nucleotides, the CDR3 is TGTGCCAGCAGCCAAGATCGAGCAGCTGCTGGGGGCAATGAGCAGTTCTTC.